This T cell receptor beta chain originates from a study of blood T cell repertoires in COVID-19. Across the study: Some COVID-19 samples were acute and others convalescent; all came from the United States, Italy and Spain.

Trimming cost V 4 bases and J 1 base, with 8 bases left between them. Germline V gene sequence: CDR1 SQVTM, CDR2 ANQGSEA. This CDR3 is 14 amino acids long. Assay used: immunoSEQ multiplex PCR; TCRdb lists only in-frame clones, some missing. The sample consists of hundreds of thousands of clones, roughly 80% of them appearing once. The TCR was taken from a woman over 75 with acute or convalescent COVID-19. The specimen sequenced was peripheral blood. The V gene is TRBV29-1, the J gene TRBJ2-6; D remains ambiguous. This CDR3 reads CSVASTSGANVLTF. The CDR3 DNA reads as TGCAGCGTTGCGTCCACTTCTGGGGCCAACGTCCTGACTTTC.